The next 20 T cell receptor beta chains were all read from a single sample in a study of shared clonotypes between healthy human individuals. Assay used: immunoSEQ multiplex PCR; TCRdb lists only in-frame clones, some missing. The sample lists over a million clones, 96% occurring once. Sequencing was done on a sample of naive CD4+ T cells sorted from blood. Subset reported: CD45RA+ positively selected. The receptor set was obtained from a man aged 25 to 40 in good health.

The genes are TRBV18 and TRBJ2-3; the D is unclear. Germline V lookup: CDR1 KGHSH, CDR2 LQKENI. V was clipped by 1 base and J by 2 bases, with 7 bases between them. This CDR3 has 14 amino acids. This CDR3 reads CASSPLGITDTQYF. In DNA form, the CDR3 reads TGTGCCAGCTCACCACTAGGTATCACAGATACGCAGTATTTT.

Remarks on this clone: Other DNA sequences in this specimen translate into the identical CDR3. The chain uses TRBV28 and TRBJ1-4, with 7 bases matching TRBD1. Per the germline V gene, CDR1 is MDHEN and CDR2 is SYDVKM. Trimming cost V 6 bases and J 1 base; bases outside gene matches: 2. The CDR3 has 14 residues. CDR3 in amino acids: CASSSGGTNEKLFF. The CDR3, as DNA: TGTGCCAGCAGCTCAGGGGGAACTAATGAAAAACTGTTTTTT. Together with reference TRBV28 and TRBJ1-4, the CDR3 gives the full variable domain: DVKVTQSSRYLVKRTGEKVFLECVQDMDHENMFWYRQDPGLGLRLIYFSYDVKMKEKGDIPEGYSVSREKKERFSLILESASTNQTSMYLCASSSGGTNEKLFFGSGTQLSVL.

The V and J genes are TRBV28 and TRBJ1-4; 8 nucleotides agree with TRBD1. J was trimmed by 7 bases and V by 5 bases; bases with no gene match: 9. The CDR3 is 15 residues long. From germline, CDR1 is MDHEN and CDR2 SYDVKM. The CDR3 DNA sequence: TGTGCCAGCAGTCCCAGGACAGGGAGGGGTGAAAAACTGTTTTTT. Protein: CASSPRTGRGEKLFF.

This chain links TRBV7-2 with TRBJ2-1, with 10 bases aligning to TRBD2. This CDR3 contains 15 residues. The V and J ends lost 5 bases and 10 bases, in that order; junction bases with no gene match: 11. Germline CDR1 and CDR2: SGHTA and FQGNSA. The CDR3 nucleotides read TGTGCCAGCAGCCCGGAGGCTAGCGGGAGTTGGGAGCAGTTCTTC. Its protein product is CASSPEASGSWEQFF.

The chain employs TRBV5-4 and TRBJ1-2; a weak D match, TRBD1 (6 bases). The V gene's germline CDR1 is SGHNT and CDR2 YYREEE (reference sequence). The CDR3 loop spans 15 amino acids. V was clipped by 1 base and J by 4 bases, with 14 bases between them. CDR3 loop: CASSLSQGTPYGYTF. In DNA form, the CDR3 reads TGTGCCAGCAGCTTGTCCCAGGGGACTCCCTATGGCTACACCTTC.

In nucleotides, the CDR3 is TGTGCCAGCAGTGAAATCAGAGGGCAGCCCCAAGAGACCCAGTACTTC. Encoded protein: CASSEIRGQPQETQYF. The J gene is TRBJ2-5, the V gene TRBV6-1; D is possibly TRBD2 (5 bases). Germline CDR1 and CDR2: MNHNS and SASEGT. V lost 2 bases, J lost 1 base, and 14 bases lay in between. CDR3 length equals 16 residues.

In its sample, this clone was seen once. The chain joins TRBV6-5 to TRBJ2-2, with D uncertain. The germline V gene encodes CDR1 MNHEY and CDR2 SVGAGI. Trimming shortened V by 5 bases and J by 4 bases, and 11 bases separated the two germline ends. The CDR3 consists of 14 residues. CDR3 DNA: TGTGCCAGCAGTGCCGGCTTTTCCACCGGGGAGCTGTTTTTT. Its protein is CASSAGFSTGELFF.

The chain carries TRBV12-2 and TRBJ2-3; the D call of TRBD2 is as the table states it, not checked on the DNA. TRBV12-2 is an annotated pseudogene. The CDR3 has 19 amino acids. The CDR3 loop is CASRLGLRIESGRTDTQYF. CDR3 DNA sequence: TGTGCAAGTCGCTTAGGATTGAGGATTGAAAGCGGGAGAACAGATACGCAGTATTTT.

The chain employs TRBV27 and TRBJ2-5; D remains unclear. With 6 bases removed from V and 0 bases from J, the gap between germline ends came to 8 bases. The CDR3 has 13 residues. Germline values: CDR1 MNHEY, CDR2 SMNVEV (reference sequence). The CDR3 sequence is CASRKLYQETQYF. Here the CDR3 DNA reads TGTGCCAGCAGAAAATTGTACCAAGAGACCCAGTACTTC.

The rearrangement uses TRBV11-3 and TRBJ2-1, with TRBD2 identical over 7 bases. Germline values: CDR1 SGHNT, CDR2 YENEEA. V lost 1 base to trimming and J lost 9 bases; unmatched junction nucleotides: 9. The CDR3 contains 15 residues. The CDR3 DNA sequence: TGTGCCAGCAGCTTAGCGGCGGGAGTTGATGGTGAGCAGTTCTTC. This codes for CASSLAAGVDGEQFF.

The chain links TRBV7-9 to TRBJ1-4, with 7 bases identical to TRBD1. The trim removed 0 bases at V and 6 bases at J, leaving 7 bases unmatched. CDR1 and CDR2 from the germline V gene are SEHNR and FQNEAQ (reference sequence). The CDR3 is 16 amino acids. CDR3 nucleotides: TGTGCCAGCAGCTTAGCCAGGAAAGGGGGCTATGAAAAACTGTTTTTT. It codes for CASSLARKGGYEKLFF.

The V gene is TRBV5-1, the J gene TRBJ2-7, with 10 bases matching TRBD1. CDR3 length: 13 amino acids. Germline-derived CDR1 and CDR2 are SGHRS and YFSETQ. Trimming took 3 bases from V and 8 from J; bases not matched to a gene: 5. CDR3 sequence reads: CASSSGQGVKQYF. In nucleotides, the CDR3 is TGCGCCAGCAGCTCCGGACAGGGGGTGAAGCAGTACTTC. Based on the CDR3 plus reference TRBV5-1 and TRBJ2-7, the full variable domain is KAGVTQTPRYLIKTRGQQVTLSCSPISGHRSVSWYQQTPGQGLQFLFEYFSETQRNKGNFPGRFSGRQFSNSRSEMNVSTLELGDSALYLCASSSGQGVKQYFGPGTRLTVT.

The chain is built from TRBV19 and TRBJ2-1, with 7 bases aligning to TRBD2. Germline lookup yields CDR1 LNHDA and CDR2 SQIVND (reference sequence). This CDR3 comprises 15 residues. V shed 3 bases and J 2 bases; nucleotides not matched to a gene: 4. Here the CDR3 reads CASSMGGSPYNEQFF. The CDR3, as DNA: TGTGCCAGTAGTATGGGCGGGAGTCCCTACAATGAGCAGTTCTTC.

V gene TRBV18 combines with J gene TRBJ2-3; 13 nucleotides match TRBD2. The CDR3 covers 16 residues. V shed 3 bases, J shed 2 bases, and the junction held 2 bases outside the gene matches. Germline V CDR1 and CDR2: KGHSH, LQKENI. CDR3 protein: CASSPGLAGTTDTQYF. CDR3 nucleotide sequence: TGTGCCAGCTCACCGGGACTAGCGGGGACCACAGATACGCAGTATTTT.

The chain recombines TRBV5-8 with TRBJ1-5; D is undetermined. The germline gives CDR1 SGHTS, CDR2 YDEGEE. V was cut by 2 bases and J by 9 bases, with 15 bases left in between. This CDR3 has 14 amino acids. The CDR3 spells CASSFPAGRGPQHF. In DNA form, the CDR3 reads TGTGCCAGCAGCTTTCCGGCAGGACGAGGGCCCCAGCATTTT.

The chain is built from TRBV6-1 and TRBJ1-4; D is unresolved. In germline, CDR1 is MNHNS, CDR2 SASEGT. V was pared by 8 bases and J by 0 bases, with 10 bases between. The CDR3 has 14 amino acids. CDR3 sequence: CASRRVATNEKLFF. The CDR3 coding sequence is TGTGCCAGCCGAAGGGTTGCAACTAATGAAAAACTGTTTTTT.

The chain links TRBV28 to TRBJ1-1; D may be TRBD1 (5 bases). Germline lookup yields CDR1 MDHEN and CDR2 SYDVKM. Trimming left V 3 bases short and J 3 bases short, with 17 bases between. The CDR3 has 16 amino acids. Here the CDR3 reads CASSFGGPKLDTEAFF. The CDR3 DNA sequence: TGTGCCAGCAGTTTTGGGGGACCCAAATTGGACACTGAAGCTTTCTTT.

This chain uses TRBV4-3 with TRBJ2-5; D is undetermined. There are 13 residues in the CDR3. Trimming stripped 0 bases from V and 5 bases from J, with 7 bases between. The germline V gene encodes CDR1 LGHNA and CDR2 YSLEER. This CDR3 reads CASSQEGSETQYF. CDR3 nucleotides: TGCGCCAGCAGCCAAGAGGGGTCGGAGACCCAGTACTTC.

The genes are TRBV7-9 and TRBJ2-7, with 10 bases identical to TRBD2. V lost 5 bases and J lost 2; bases outside the gene matches: 6. The CDR3 is 15 amino acids. The germline V gene has CDR1 SEHNR and CDR2 FQNEAQ (reference sequence). The chain's CDR3 is CASSNGLAAAYEQYF. The CDR3 region has the DNA TGTGCCAGCAGCAACGGACTAGCGGCCGCCTACGAGCAGTACTTC.

The sample holds one count of this clone. This chain joins TRBV5-4 and TRBJ2-4, with 11 nucleotides matching TRBD1. The V segment lost 2 bases and the J segment 2 bases; nucleotides outside the gene matches: 3. Germline lookup yields CDR1 SGHNT and CDR2 YYREEE (reference sequence). The CDR3 extends over 16 amino acids. DNA of the CDR3: TGTGCCAGCAGCTTTGGGACAGGGGGAACCAAAAACATTCAGTACTTC. This gives the protein CASSFGTGGTKNIQYF.